This T cell receptor beta chain was recorded in a study of technical replicates of blood from a handful of donors (dated by TCRdb to the late 2010s). A remark on this clone: Its antigen has not been determined. One base away there is no much larger clone; base qualities are not given.

The method behind the library was the immunoSEQ multiplex PCR assay. TCRdb took this table from immuneACCESS and kept in-frame rearrangements with V and J called. Such tables lack part of the clones; where checked against another copy, unresolved V genes explain under half of the gap, and the rest is unexplained. The sample table lists nearly 70,000 clones, roughly nine tenths of them with a count of one. 4.7% of the sample is in the top ten clones. Trimming costs V 5 bases and J 7 bases, and their ends lie 17 bases apart. The germline V gene encodes CDR1 SQVTM and CDR2 ANQGSEA. The CDR3 goes from the cysteine to the phenylalanine over 13 residues. Left in the record is the CDR3 DNA by itself, 39 bases read in frame from the first base.

The clonotype was recovered from a human donor in good health. Some clones in this sample may be carry-over from other donors' samples. Sample: PBMCs. The rearranged segments are TRBV29-1 and TRBJ1-2; 6 matching bases give a weak D call of TRBD1. CDR3 protein: CSVFFTGWGGYTF. The bases are TGCAGCGTTTTTTTTACAGGGTGGGGTGGCTACACCTTC.